What follows is one TCR beta chain and its context. Its target is unknown. The sample comes from a study of T-cell reconstitution after alpha-beta-depleted transplantation in children. The germline CDR1 and CDR2 sequences are SGHAT and FQNNGV. Trimming pared 4 bases from V and 7 bases from J, leaving 7 bases between. The CDR3 length is 11 residues. Study observations and caveats: High day-60 TCRbeta diversity in some patients came from surviving recipient T cells and thymic progenitors. Newly made T cells mostly supplied T-cell counts and diversity one year after transplant.

Construction of the TCRbeta library involved unique molecular identifiers. TCRdb reprocessed the PCR reads with MiXCR, giving one entry per CDR3 protein. The sample shows around 600,000 distinct CDR3 sequences, 23% of them seen only once. The chain links TRBV11-2 to TRBJ1-1, with no clear D. The sample was PBMCs, mostly from graft donor cells, taken 360 days after TCRalphabeta/CD19-depleted stem cell transplant. This receptor was taken from a boy less than two years old who had a stem cell transplant for acute myeloid leukemia, so the T cells may come from the graft donor. In nucleotides, the CDR3 is TGTGCCAGCAGCTCCGCCCTTGAAGCTTTCTTT. This sequence encodes CASSSALEAFF.